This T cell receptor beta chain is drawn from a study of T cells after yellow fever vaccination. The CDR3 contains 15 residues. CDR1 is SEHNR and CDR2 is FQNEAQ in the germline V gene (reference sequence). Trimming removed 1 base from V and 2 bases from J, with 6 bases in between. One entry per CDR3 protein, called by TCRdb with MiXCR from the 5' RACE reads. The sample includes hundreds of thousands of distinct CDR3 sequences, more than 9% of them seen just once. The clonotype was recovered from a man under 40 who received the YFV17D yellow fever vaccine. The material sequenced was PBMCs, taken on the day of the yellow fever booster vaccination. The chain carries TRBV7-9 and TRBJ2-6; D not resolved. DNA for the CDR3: TGTGCCAGCAGCTTAGGGTCCCCTGGGGCCAACGTCCTGACTTTC. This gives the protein CASSLGSPGANVLTF.